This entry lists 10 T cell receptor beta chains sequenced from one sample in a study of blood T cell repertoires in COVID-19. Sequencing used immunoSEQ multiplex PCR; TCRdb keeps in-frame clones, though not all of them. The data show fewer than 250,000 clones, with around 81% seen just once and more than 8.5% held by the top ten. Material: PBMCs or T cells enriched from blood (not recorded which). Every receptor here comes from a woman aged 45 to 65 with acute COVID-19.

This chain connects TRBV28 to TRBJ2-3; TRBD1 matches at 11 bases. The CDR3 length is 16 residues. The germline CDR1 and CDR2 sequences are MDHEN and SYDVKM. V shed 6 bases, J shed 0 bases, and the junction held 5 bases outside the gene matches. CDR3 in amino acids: CASRRTGGSSTDTQYF. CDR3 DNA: TGTGCCAGCAGAAGGACAGGGGGCTCTAGCACAGATACGCAGTATTTT. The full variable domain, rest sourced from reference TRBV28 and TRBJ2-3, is DVKVTQSSRYLVKRTGEKVFLECVQDMDHENMFWYRQDPGLGLRLIYFSYDVKMKEKGDIPEGYSVSREKKERFSLILESASTNQTSMYLCASRRTGGSSTDTQYFGPGTRLTVL.

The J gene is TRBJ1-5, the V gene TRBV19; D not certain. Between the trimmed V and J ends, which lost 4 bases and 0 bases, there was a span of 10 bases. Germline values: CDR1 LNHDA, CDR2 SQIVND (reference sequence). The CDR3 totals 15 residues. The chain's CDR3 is CASSKWQDSNQPQHF. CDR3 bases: TGTGCCAGTAGTAAGTGGCAGGATAGCAATCAGCCCCAGCATTTT.

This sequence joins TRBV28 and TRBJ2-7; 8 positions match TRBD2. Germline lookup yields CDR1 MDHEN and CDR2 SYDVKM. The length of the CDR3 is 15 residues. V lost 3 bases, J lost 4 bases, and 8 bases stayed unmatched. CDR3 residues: CASSFRSGGVYEQYF. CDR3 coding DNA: TGTGCCAGCAGTTTCCGAAGCGGGGGCGTATACGAGCAGTACTTC.

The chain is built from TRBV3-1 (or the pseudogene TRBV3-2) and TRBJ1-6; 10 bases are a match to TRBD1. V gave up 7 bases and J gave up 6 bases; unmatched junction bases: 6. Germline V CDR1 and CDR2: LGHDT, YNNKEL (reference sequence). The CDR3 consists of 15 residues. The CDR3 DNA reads TGTGCCAGCACCTCGACAGGGGGCGGTAATTCACCCCTCCACTTT. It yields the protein CASTSTGGGNSPLHF.

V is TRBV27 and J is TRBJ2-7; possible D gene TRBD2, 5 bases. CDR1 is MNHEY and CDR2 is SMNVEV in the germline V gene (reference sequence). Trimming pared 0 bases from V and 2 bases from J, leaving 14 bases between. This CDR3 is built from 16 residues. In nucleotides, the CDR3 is TGTGCCAGCAGTTTATCGAGGGTCCCAGCCACCTACGAGCAGTACTTC. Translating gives CASSLSRVPATYEQYF.

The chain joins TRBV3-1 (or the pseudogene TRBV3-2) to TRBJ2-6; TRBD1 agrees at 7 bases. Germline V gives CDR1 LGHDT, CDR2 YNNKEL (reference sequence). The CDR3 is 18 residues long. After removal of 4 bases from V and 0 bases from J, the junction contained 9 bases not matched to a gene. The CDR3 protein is CASSPRIGQVSGANVLTF. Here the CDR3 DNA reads TGTGCCAGCAGCCCCCGAATCGGACAGGTCTCTGGGGCCAACGTCCTGACTTTC.

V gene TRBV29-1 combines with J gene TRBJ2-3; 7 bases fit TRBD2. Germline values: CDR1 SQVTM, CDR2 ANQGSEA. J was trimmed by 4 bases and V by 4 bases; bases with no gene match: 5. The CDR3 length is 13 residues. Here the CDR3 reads CSVADGGADTQYF. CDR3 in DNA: TGCAGCGTTGCAGATGGGGGGGCAGATACGCAGTATTTT.

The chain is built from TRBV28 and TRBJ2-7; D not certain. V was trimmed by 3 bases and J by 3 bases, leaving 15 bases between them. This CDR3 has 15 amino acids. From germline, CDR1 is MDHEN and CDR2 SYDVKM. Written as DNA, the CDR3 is TGTGCCAGCAGTTTTTTCGGTACTCCCGGCTACGAGCAGTACTTC. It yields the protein CASSFFGTPGYEQYF. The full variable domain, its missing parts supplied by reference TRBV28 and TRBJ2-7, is DVKVTQSSRYLVKRTGEKVFLECVQDMDHENMFWYRQDPGLGLRLIYFSYDVKMKEKGDIPEGYSVSREKKERFSLILESASTNQTSMYLCASSFFGTPGYEQYFGPGTRLTVT.

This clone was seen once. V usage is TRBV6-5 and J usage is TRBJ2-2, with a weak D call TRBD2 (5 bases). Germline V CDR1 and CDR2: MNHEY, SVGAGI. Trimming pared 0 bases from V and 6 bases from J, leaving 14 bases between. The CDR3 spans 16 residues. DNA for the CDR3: TGTGCCAGCAGTTACTCGAACGGGGTATCGGCCGGGGAGCTGTTTTTT. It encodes CASSYSNGVSAGELFF.

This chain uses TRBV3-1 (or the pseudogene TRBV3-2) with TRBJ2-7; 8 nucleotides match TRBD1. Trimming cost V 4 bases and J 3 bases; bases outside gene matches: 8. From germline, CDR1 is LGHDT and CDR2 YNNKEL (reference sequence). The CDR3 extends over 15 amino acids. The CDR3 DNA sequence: TGTGCCAGCAGCCCACGGGACAGGTTAGGCTACGAGCAGTACTTC. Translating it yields CASSPRDRLGYEQYF.